The next 7 T cell receptor beta chains were all read from a single sample in a study of OX40 agonist ivuxolimab in advanced cancers. Sequenced by immunoSEQ multiplex PCR; TCRdb stores in-frame clones only, minus some. The sample holds some 35,000 clones, 70% to 85% seen once. The material sequenced was CD4+ or CD8+ T cells sorted from blood, taken in a trial of the OX40 agonist ivuxolimab. Receptors were obtained from an adult with an advanced solid tumor such as melanoma, head and neck, liver or kidney cancer.

This clone was seen a handful of times. This rearrangement joins TRBV30 to TRBJ1-1, with 10 nucleotides matching TRBD1. This CDR3 comprises 14 residues. Per the germline V gene, CDR1 is GTSNPN and CDR2 is SVGIG (reference sequence). After removal of 1 base from V and 4 bases from J, the junction contained 3 bases not matched to a gene. CDR3 bases: TGTGCCTGGAGTGGATGGGACAGGGGCACTGAAGCTTTCTTT. Encoded protein: CAWSGWDRGTEAFF.

This clone was counted a few times. The chain joins TRBV7-9 to TRBJ1-1; D not certain. The germline CDR1 and CDR2 sequences are SEHNR and FQNEAQ (reference sequence). This CDR3 is 13 amino acids long. Trimming stripped 0 bases from V and 6 bases from J, with 8 bases between. The CDR3 DNA sequence: TGTGCCAGCAGCTTAGCCGGCAAATCTGAAGCTTTCTTT. As protein: CASSLAGKSEAFF.

This sequence joins TRBV18 and TRBJ2-2; 12 bases are a match to TRBD2. The CDR3 is made up of 19 amino acids. V lost 1 base and J lost 6; bases outside the gene matches: 12. Germline CDR1 reads KGHSH; CDR2 reads LQKENI. In DNA form, the CDR3 reads TGTGCCAGCTCACCACTTATCACTAGCGGGGGGAGATCGTCCGGGGAGCTGTTTTTT. It is translated as CASSPLITSGGRSSGELFF.

J is TRBJ1-5 and V is TRBV28; D is unclear. V lost 1 base and J 1 base, leaving 17 bases between the germline ends. The germline gives CDR1 MDHEN, CDR2 SYDVKM. The length of the CDR3 is 18 residues. The CDR3 DNA sequence: TGTGCCAGCAGTTTATTGATGCCCACGCCGCACAGCAATCAGCCCCAGCATTTT. Residues: CASSLLMPTPHSNQPQHF.

This sequence joins TRBV28 and TRBJ1-2; the match to TRBD1 covers 12 bases. The germline CDR1 and CDR2 sequences are MDHEN and SYDVKM. The junction had 11 bases not matched to a gene; V was cut back by 8 bases and J by 7 bases. The CDR3 consists of 15 residues. The CDR3 region is CASLSPGTGGIGYTF. The CDR3 DNA reads TGTGCCAGCCTCTCCCCGGGGACAGGGGGCATTGGCTACACCTTC.

V usage is TRBV7-9 and J usage is TRBJ1-1, with D uncertain. Germline CDR1 SEHNR, CDR2 FQNEAQ (reference sequence). The V end lost 2 bases, the J end lost 0 bases, and 7 bases lay between the germline ends. This CDR3 is built from 14 residues. CDR3 nucleotide sequence: TGTGCCAGCAGCTTACAAACAGTGAACACTGAAGCTTTCTTT. It codes for CASSLQTVNTEAFF. The whole variable domain, remainder taken from reference TRBV7-9 and TRBJ1-1, is DTGVSQNPRHKITKRGQNVTFRCDPISEHNRLYWYRQTLGQGPEFLTYFQNEAQLEKSRLLSDRFSAERPKGSFSTLEIQRTEQGDSAMYLCASSLQTVNTEAFFGQGTRLTVV.

This clone was seen only a few times. The rearrangement uses TRBV6-5 and TRBJ1-1, with 9 positions matching TRBD1. This CDR3 has 15 amino acids. V dropped 5 bases and J dropped 0; count of bases not matched to a gene: 4. Germline CDR1 reads MNHEY; CDR2 reads SVGAGI. The CDR3 region is CASSGWDRVNTEAFF. The CDR3, as DNA: TGTGCCAGCAGTGGATGGGACAGGGTGAACACTGAAGCTTTCTTT.